These 20 T cell receptor beta chains were sequenced from one sample in a study of T cell changes during pregnancy in multiple sclerosis. Only in-frame clones appear in the TCRdb table, and some are missing; sequencing was by immunoSEQ multiplex PCR. The sample contains about 70,000 clones, roughly 92% of which appear only once. The sample consisted of CD8+ T cells from peripheral blood mononuclear cells, taken in the third trimester of pregnancy. The receptors originated from a female donor in good health, enrolled as a control in a pregnancy study.

This sequence joins TRBV19 and TRBJ2-7; 7 positions agree with TRBD1. The CDR3 spans 15 residues. The germline V gene has CDR1 LNHDA and CDR2 SQIVND (reference sequence). The V segment lost 5 bases and the J segment 3 bases; nucleotides outside the gene matches: 10. The CDR3 bases are TGTGCCAGTAGTCCGGGACAGACCCCCTTCTACGAGCAGTACTTC. Protein: CASSPGQTPFYEQYF.

The CDR3 region has the DNA TGTGCCAGCATTGGAACAGGCTACGAGCAGTACTTC. Translating gives CASIGTGYEQYF. V usage is TRBV27 and J usage is TRBJ2-7; D possibly corresponds to TRBD1 (5 bases). Trimming left V 7 bases short and J 3 bases short, with 10 bases between. The CDR3 runs 12 residues. Germline lookup yields CDR1 MNHEY and CDR2 SMNVEV (reference sequence).

The V gene is TRBV9, the J gene TRBJ2-3, with TRBD2 matching over 7 bases. The CDR3 totals 16 residues. Germline-derived CDR1 and CDR2 are SGDLS and YYNGEE. J was trimmed by 2 bases and V by 7 bases; bases with no gene match: 13. The CDR3 region is CASAELGGIDTDTQYF. The CDR3 DNA reads as TGTGCCAGCGCGGAACTGGGGGGGATCGACACAGATACGCAGTATTTT.

V and J are TRBV6-1 and TRBJ2-4, with D tentatively TRBD2 (7 bases). V lost 7 bases to trimming and J lost 6 bases, with 19 bases between them. Germline loops: CDR1 MNHNS, CDR2 SASEGT. The CDR3 consists of 15 residues. CDR3 coding DNA: TGTGCCAGCACCAAGGAGGGGGGGGGTGTAAACATTCAGTACTTC. This gives the protein CASTKEGGGVNIQYF.

The chain carries TRBV7-6 and TRBJ2-7, with 7 nucleotides matching TRBD2. V dropped 4 bases and J dropped 1; count of bases not matched to a gene: 4. There are 14 residues in the CDR3. CDR1 SGHVS and CDR2 FNYEAQ come from the germline V gene. CDR3 protein: CASSSPAGSYEQYF. CDR3 sequence (DNA): TGTGCCAGCAGCTCTCCAGCGGGGTCCTACGAGCAGTACTTC.

The chain uses TRBV2 and TRBJ1-5, with 7 bases that match TRBD1. Germline CDR1 is SNHLY and CDR2 is FYNNEI. The ends lost 7 bases at V and 0 bases at J; junction bases unmatched: 6. The CDR3 sequence is 15 residues long. CDR3 region: CASTGDSYSNQPQHF. The CDR3 coding sequence is TGTGCCAGCACCGGGGACAGCTATAGCAATCAGCCCCAGCATTTT.

The V call is TRBV11-3, the J call TRBJ2-4; 13 bases fit TRBD2. With 5 bases clipped from V and 3 bases from J, the junction kept 13 bases outside the gene matches. Germline assignment: CDR1 SGHNT and CDR2 YENEEA. The CDR3 has 19 amino acids. CDR3 sequence (DNA): TGTGCCAGCAGCCCAGGACTAGCGGGGGCAGAGGGTGGCAAAAACATTCAGTACTTC. Encoded protein: CASSPGLAGAEGGKNIQYF. The whole variable domain, remainder taken from reference TRBV11-3 and TRBJ2-4, is EAGVVQSPRYKIIEKKQPVAFWCNPISGHNTLYWYLQNLGQGPELLIRYENEEAVDDSQLPKDRFSAERLKGVDSTLKIQPAELGDSAVYLCASSPGLAGAEGGKNIQYFGAGTRLSVL.

The chain couples TRBV4-3 to TRBJ2-7, with a tentative D call TRBD2 (6 bases). The CDR3 has 16 amino acids. Germline CDR1 is LGHNA and CDR2 is YSLEER. V lost 1 base and J lost 5, with 18 bases in between. CDR3 DNA sequence: TGCGCCAGCAGCCAAGTTCTGGCGGGGCTCAGGCACGAGCAGTACTTC. It is translated as CASSQVLAGLRHEQYF.

V usage is TRBV6-6 and J usage is TRBJ1-1; D is unresolved. Germline V gene data show CDR1 as MNHNY and CDR2 as SVGAGI (reference sequence). CDR3 length equals 15 residues. V lost 2 bases and J 0 bases, leaving 10 bases between the germline ends. CDR3 nucleotides: TGTGCCAGCAGTTACGGCGGATACATGAACACTGAAGCTTTCTTT. Its protein is CASSYGGYMNTEAFF.

The chain uses TRBV11-1 and TRBJ1-1; TRBD1 aligns across 8 bases. CDR3 length: 14 residues. Looked up from germline, CDR1 is SGHAT and CDR2 is FQDESV (reference sequence). The trim removed 10 bases at V and 4 bases at J, leaving 11 bases unmatched. This CDR3 is CAISRTGKGTEAFF. For the CDR3, the DNA is TGTGCCATCTCGAGGACAGGGAAGGGCACTGAAGCTTTCTTT.

This chain links TRBV19 with TRBJ2-3, with D possibly matching TRBD1 (6 bases). The ends were cut back, 5 bases at V and 2 bases at J, with 17 bases in the middle. There are 16 residues in the CDR3. Germline V CDR1 and CDR2: LNHDA, SQIVND (reference sequence). CDR3 region: CASSPWGQEITDTQYF. As DNA, the CDR3 is TGTGCCAGTAGTCCCTGGGGGCAGGAGATCACAGATACGCAGTATTTT.

This rearrangement joins TRBV5-1 to TRBJ1-5; no reliable D call. This CDR3 has 13 amino acids. The germline CDR1 and CDR2 sequences are SGHRS and YFSETQ. Trimming cost V 6 bases and J 2 bases, with 9 bases left between them. CDR3 sequence: CASTPRGNQPQHF. CDR3 bases: TGCGCCAGCACCCCCCGGGGCAATCAGCCCCAGCATTTT.

The chain uses TRBV6-1 and TRBJ1-1; D gene ambiguous. Trimming left V 7 bases short and J 6 bases short, with 9 bases between. The V gene's germline CDR1 is MNHNS and CDR2 SASEGT. The CDR3 contains 11 residues. The CDR3 reads CASIVGPEAFF. For the CDR3, the DNA is TGTGCCAGCATCGTGGGCCCTGAAGCTTTCTTT.

The chain joins TRBV30 to TRBJ1-1; D remains ambiguous. The V and J ends lost 4 bases and 3 bases respectively, with 12 bases between them. CDR3 length: 13 residues. Germline assignment: CDR1 GTSNPN and CDR2 SVGIG (reference sequence). CDR3 sequence reads: CAWIRGSYTEAFF. Written as DNA, the CDR3 is TGTGCCTGGATCCGAGGGAGTTACACTGAAGCTTTCTTT.

The chain carries TRBV4-1 and TRBJ1-1; 7 bases match TRBD1. CDR3 length: 18 residues. V was clipped by 3 bases and J by 5 bases; unmatched bases: 18. Germline lookup yields CDR1 MGHRA and CDR2 YSYEKL. The CDR3 DNA follows: TGCGCCAGCAGCCAGTTTCTATCGGGACAGACTCCTGGGACTGAAGCTTTCTTT. It specifies CASSQFLSGQTPGTEAFF.

This chain joins TRBV7-9 and TRBJ1-2, with D possibly TRBD1 on 6 matching bases. Germline V gene sequence: CDR1 SEHNR, CDR2 FQNEAQ (reference sequence). This CDR3 spans 15 amino acids. Trimming stripped 4 bases from V and 6 bases from J, with 18 bases between. In DNA form, the CDR3 reads TGTGCCAGCAGCTCAGGGGTACAGGGCTGGGATGGCTACACCTTC. Protein sequence: CASSSGVQGWDGYTF. Combining the CDR3 with reference TRBV7-9 and TRBJ1-2 gives the whole variable domain DTGVSQNPRHKITKRGQNVTFRCDPISEHNRLYWYRQTLGQGPEFLTYFQNEAQLEKSRLLSDRFSAERPKGSFSTLEIQRTEQGDSAMYLCASSSGVQGWDGYTFGSGTRLTVV.

The rearrangement uses TRBV27 and TRBJ1-1, with 7 bases fitting TRBD1. CDR1 is MNHEY and CDR2 is SMNVEV in the germline V gene (reference sequence). The ends lost 1 base at V and 0 bases at J; junction bases unmatched: 8. The CDR3 runs to 17 residues. The CDR3 protein is CASSLFRGDRLNTEAFF. CDR3 in DNA: TGTGCCAGCAGTTTATTCAGAGGGGACAGATTGAACACTGAAGCTTTCTTT.

V is TRBV19 and J is TRBJ1-1; unclear D gene. This CDR3 has 13 amino acids. V shed 4 bases and J shed 5 bases, with 11 bases lying between them. The germline CDR1 and CDR2 sequences are LNHDA and SQIVND (reference sequence). For the CDR3, the DNA is TGTGCCAGTAGTAGGGGAGTCGGGACTGAAGCTTTCTTT. This translates into CASSRGVGTEAFF.

The chain uses TRBV15 and TRBJ1-1; D unclear. This CDR3 has 14 amino acids. Trimming took off 6 bases at V and 4 bases at J, with 15 bases between the two ends. In germline, CDR1 is LNHNV, CDR2 YYDKDF (reference sequence). The CDR3 bases are TGTGCCACCAGAATTACATCGTTAAGCACTGAAGCTTTCTTT. Translating it yields CATRITSLSTEAFF. Combining the CDR3 with reference TRBV15 and TRBJ1-1 gives the whole variable domain DAMVIQNPRYQVTQFGKPVTLSCSQTLNHNVMYWYQQKSSQAPKLLFHYYDKDFNNEADTPDNFQSRRPNTSFCFLDIRSPGLGDTAMYLCATRITSLSTEAFFGQGTRLTVV.

The chain recombines TRBV5-6 with TRBJ2-7; 9 bases are shared with TRBD1. The CDR3 has 13 residues. Germline loops: CDR1 SGHDT, CDR2 YYEEEE. Trimming cost V 6 bases and J 5 bases; bases outside gene matches: 6. The CDR3 protein is CASTETGGDEQYF. In nucleotides, the CDR3 is TGTGCCAGCACGGAAACAGGGGGCGACGAGCAGTACTTC.